This T cell receptor (beta chain) came from a study of shared clonotypes between healthy human individuals. Study observations and caveats: It was observed that roughly 4.8% of naive CD4 clonotypes were shared across a handful of donors.

The CDR3 contains 16 residues. Germline loops: CDR1 LNHNV, CDR2 YYDKDF (reference sequence). V shed 0 bases, J shed 3 bases, and the junction held 7 bases outside the gene matches. This clone was seen a handful of times. What it binds is unknown. Other nucleotide sequences from this sample produce the same CDR3. TCRdb's table, derived via immunoSEQ multiplex PCR, lists solely in-frame clones and lacks some. The table lists about 670,000 clones, about two thirds of them singletons. The source material was memory CD4+ T cells sorted from blood. Subset noted: CD45RA-negative fraction. This chain links TRBV15 with TRBJ2-7; 8 bases fit TRBD2. The source is a woman in her twenties or thirties in good health. CDR3 sequence: CATSRDLAGTFYEQYF. In nucleotides, the CDR3 is TGTGCCACCAGCAGAGACCTAGCGGGTACTTTCTACGAGCAGTACTTC. Drawing the rest from reference TRBV15 and TRBJ2-7, the complete variable domain is DAMVIQNPRYQVTQFGKPVTLSCSQTLNHNVMYWYQQKSSQAPKLLFHYYDKDFNNEADTPDNFQSRRPNTSFCFLDIRSPGLGDTAMYLCATSRDLAGTFYEQYFGPGTRLTVT.